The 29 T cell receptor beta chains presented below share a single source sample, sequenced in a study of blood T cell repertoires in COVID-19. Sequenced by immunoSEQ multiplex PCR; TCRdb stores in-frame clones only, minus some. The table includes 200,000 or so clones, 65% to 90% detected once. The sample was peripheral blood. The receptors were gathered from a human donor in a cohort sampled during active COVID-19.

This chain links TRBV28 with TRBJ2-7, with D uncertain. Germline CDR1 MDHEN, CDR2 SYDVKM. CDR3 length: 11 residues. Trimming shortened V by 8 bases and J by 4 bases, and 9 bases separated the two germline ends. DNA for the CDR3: TGTGCCAGCCACCGCGGTTACGAGCAGTACTTC. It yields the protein CASHRGYEQYF.

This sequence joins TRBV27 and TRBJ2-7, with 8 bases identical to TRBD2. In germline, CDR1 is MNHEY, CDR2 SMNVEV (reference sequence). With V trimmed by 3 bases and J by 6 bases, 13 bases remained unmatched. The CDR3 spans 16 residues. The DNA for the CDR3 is TGTGCCAGCAGTTTCCGCGAACCGGGACTAGGAAGCGAGCAGTACTTC. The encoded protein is CASSFREPGLGSEQYF.

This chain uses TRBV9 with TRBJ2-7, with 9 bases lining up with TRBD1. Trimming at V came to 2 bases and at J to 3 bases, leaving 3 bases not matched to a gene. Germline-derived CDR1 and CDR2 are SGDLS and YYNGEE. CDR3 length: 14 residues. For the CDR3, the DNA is TGTGCCAGCAGCGTGGGGACAGGGCTCTACGAGCAGTACTTC. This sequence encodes CASSVGTGLYEQYF.

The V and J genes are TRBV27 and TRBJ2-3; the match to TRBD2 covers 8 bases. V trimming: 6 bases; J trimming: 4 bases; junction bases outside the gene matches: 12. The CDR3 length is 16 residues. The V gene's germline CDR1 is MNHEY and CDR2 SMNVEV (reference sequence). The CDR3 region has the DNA TGTGCCAGCAGATCCGAGGGAGCGGGAGAAGCAGATACGCAGTATTTT. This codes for CASRSEGAGEADTQYF.

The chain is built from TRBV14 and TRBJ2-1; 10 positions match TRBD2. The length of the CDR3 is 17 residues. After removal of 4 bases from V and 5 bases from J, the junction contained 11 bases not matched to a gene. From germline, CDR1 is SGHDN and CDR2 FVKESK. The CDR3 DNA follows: TGTGCCAGCAGCCCCCTAGCGGGAGAGGGTGCGCACAATGAGCAGTTCTTC. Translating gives CASSPLAGEGAHNEQFF. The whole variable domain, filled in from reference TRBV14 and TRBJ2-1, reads EAGVTQFPSHSVIEKGQTVTLRCDPISGHDNLYWYRRVMGKEIKFLLHFVKESKQDESGMPNNRFLAERTGGTYSTLKVQPAELEDSGVYFCASSPLAGEGAHNEQFFGPGTRLTVL.

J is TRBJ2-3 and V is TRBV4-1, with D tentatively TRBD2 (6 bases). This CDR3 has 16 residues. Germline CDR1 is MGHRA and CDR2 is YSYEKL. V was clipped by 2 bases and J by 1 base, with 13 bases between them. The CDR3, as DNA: TGCGCCAGCAGCCAAATTAGCGGAAGCCGCACAGATACGCAGTATTTT. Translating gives CASSQISGSRTDTQYF.

The CDR3 bases are TGCAGCGTGGGACTGAGCTCCTACGAGCAGTACTTC. Residues: CSVGLSSYEQYF. The rearrangement links TRBV29-1 to TRBJ2-7; tentatively, D is TRBD2 (6 bases). V was clipped by 6 bases and J by 0 bases, with 9 bases between them. Per germline, CDR1 SQVTM and CDR2 ANQGSEA. The CDR3 totals 12 residues.

CDR3 in DNA: TGCGCCAGCAGTCCCGGGACATCTCTAGGTGAGCAGTTCTTC. Amino acids: CASSPGTSLGEQFF. J is TRBJ2-1 and V is TRBV5-1, with a tentative D call TRBD1 (6 bases). Germline-derived CDR1 and CDR2 are SGHRS and YFSETQ. V was shortened by 5 bases and J by 9 bases, with 18 bases between the two germline ends. CDR3 length equals 14 residues.

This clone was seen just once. The CDR3 spells CASSLVEATGELFF. CDR3 in DNA: TGTGCCAGCAGCTTAGTGGAGGCGACCGGGGAGCTGTTTTTT. The chain has TRBV7-8 and TRBJ2-2; possible D gene TRBD2, 5 bases. V was clipped by 1 base and J by 5 bases, with 8 bases between them. Germline CDR1 SGHVS, CDR2 FQNEAQ. This CDR3 contains 14 residues.

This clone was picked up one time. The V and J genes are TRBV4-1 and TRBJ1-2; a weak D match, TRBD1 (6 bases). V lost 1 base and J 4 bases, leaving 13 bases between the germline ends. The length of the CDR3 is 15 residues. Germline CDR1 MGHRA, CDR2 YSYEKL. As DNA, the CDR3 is TGCGCCAGCAGCCAAGTCCTTACAGGGCCCTATGGCTACACCTTC. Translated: CASSQVLTGPYGYTF.

The CDR3 spells CASSTGGVRGYTF. The CDR3 DNA is TGTGCCAGCAGCACAGGGGGGGTACGGGGCTACACCTTC. The rearrangement links TRBV11-2 to TRBJ1-2; 8 nucleotides align to TRBD1. The CDR3 length is 13 residues. CDR1 and CDR2 (germline): SGHAT, FQNNGV. The trim removed 5 bases at V and 8 bases at J, leaving 7 bases unmatched.

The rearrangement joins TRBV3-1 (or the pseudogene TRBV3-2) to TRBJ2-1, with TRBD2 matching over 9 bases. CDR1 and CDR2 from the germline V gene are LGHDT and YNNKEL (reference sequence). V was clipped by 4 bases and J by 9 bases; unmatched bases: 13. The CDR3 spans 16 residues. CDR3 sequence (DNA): TGTGCCAGCAGCCGCAAGACTAGCGGAAGGCTGGTTGAGCAGTTCTTC. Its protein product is CASSRKTSGRLVEQFF.

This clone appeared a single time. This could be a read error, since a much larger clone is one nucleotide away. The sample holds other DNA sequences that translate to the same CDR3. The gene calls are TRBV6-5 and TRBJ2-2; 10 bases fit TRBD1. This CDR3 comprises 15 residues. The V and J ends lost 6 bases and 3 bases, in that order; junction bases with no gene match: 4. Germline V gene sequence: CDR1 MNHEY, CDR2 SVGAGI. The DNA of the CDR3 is TGTGCCAGCAGCCGGGACAGGGGTGACACCGGGGAGCTGTTTTTT. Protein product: CASSRDRGDTGELFF.

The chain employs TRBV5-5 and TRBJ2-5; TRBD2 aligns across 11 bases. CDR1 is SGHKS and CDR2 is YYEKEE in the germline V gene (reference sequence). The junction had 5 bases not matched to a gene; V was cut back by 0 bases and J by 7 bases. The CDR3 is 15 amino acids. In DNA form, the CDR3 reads TGTGCCAGCAGCTTGGTTACTAGCGGGAGTAGGACCCAGTACTTC. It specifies CASSLVTSGSRTQYF.

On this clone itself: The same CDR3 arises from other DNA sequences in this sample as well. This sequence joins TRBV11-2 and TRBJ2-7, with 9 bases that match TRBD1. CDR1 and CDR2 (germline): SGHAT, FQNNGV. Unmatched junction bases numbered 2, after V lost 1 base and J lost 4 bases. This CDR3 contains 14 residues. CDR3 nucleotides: TGTGCCAGCAGCTTAGGGGACAGGGTTTACGAGCAGTACTTC. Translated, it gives CASSLGDRVYEQYF.

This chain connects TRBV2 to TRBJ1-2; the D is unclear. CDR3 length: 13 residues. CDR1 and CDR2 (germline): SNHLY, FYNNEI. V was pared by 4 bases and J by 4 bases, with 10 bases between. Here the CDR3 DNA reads TGTGCCAGCAGTGTTGGGCCGTTCTATGGCTACACCTTC. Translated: CASSVGPFYGYTF. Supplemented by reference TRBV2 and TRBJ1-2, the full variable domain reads EPEVTQTPSHQVTQMGQEVILRCVPISNHLYFYWYRQILGQKVEFLVSFYNNEISEKSEIFDDQFSVERPDGSNFTLKIRSTKLEDSAMYFCASSVGPFYGYTFGSGTRLTVV.

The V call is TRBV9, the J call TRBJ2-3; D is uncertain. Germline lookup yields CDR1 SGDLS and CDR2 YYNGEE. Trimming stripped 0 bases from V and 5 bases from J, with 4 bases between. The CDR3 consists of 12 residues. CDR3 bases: TGTGCCAGCAGCGTAGTCTTAGATACGCAGTATTTT. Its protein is CASSVVLDTQYF.

The CDR3 spells CAWSTGHKTEAFF. The CDR3 bases are TGTGCCTGGAGTACGGGACACAAGACTGAAGCTTTCTTT. The chain has TRBV30 and TRBJ1-1; D may be TRBD1 (6 bases). Trimming took off 2 bases at V and 5 bases at J, with 12 bases between the two ends. Germline values: CDR1 GTSNPN, CDR2 SVGIG (reference sequence). The CDR3 contains 13 residues.

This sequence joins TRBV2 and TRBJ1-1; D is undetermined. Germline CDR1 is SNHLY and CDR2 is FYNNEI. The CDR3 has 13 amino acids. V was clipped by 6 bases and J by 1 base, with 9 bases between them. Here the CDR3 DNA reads TGTGCCAGCAGAGTCCGGGAGAACACTGAAGCTTTCTTT. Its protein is CASRVRENTEAFF. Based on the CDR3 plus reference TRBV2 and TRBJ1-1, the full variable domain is EPEVTQTPSHQVTQMGQEVILRCVPISNHLYFYWYRQILGQKVEFLVSFYNNEISEKSEIFDDQFSVERPDGSNFTLKIRSTKLEDSAMYFCASRVRENTEAFFGQGTRLTVV.

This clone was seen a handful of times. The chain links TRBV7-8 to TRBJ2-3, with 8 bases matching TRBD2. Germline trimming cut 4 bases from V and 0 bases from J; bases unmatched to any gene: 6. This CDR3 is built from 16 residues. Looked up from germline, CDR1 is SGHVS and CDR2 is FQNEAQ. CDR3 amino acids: CASSYVSGTSTDTQYF. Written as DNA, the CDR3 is TGTGCCAGCAGCTACGTTAGCGGGACTAGCACAGATACGCAGTATTTT.

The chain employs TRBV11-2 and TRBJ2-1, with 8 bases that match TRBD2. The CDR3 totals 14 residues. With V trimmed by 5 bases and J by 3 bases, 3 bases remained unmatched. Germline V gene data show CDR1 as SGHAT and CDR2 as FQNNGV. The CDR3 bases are TGTGCCAGCAGCCATAGCGGGAACTACAATGAGCAGTTCTTC. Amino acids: CASSHSGNYNEQFF.

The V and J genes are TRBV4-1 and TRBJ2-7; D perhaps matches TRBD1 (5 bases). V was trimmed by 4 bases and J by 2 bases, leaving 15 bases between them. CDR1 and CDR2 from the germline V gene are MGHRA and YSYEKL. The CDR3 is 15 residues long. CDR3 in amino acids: CASSPGPYMPYEQYF. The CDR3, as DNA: TGCGCCAGCAGCCCAGGGCCATATATGCCCTACGAGCAGTACTTC.

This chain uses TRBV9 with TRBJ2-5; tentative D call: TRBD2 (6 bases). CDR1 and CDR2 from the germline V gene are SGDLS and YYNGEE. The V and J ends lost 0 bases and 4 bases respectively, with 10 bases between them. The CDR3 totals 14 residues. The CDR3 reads CASSVGDSLETQYF. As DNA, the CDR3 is TGTGCCAGCAGCGTAGGGGACTCTTTAGAGACCCAGTACTTC.

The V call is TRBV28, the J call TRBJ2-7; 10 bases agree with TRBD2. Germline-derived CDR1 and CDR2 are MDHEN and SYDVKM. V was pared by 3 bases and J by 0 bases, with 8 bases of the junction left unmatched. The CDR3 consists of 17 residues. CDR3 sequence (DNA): TGTGCCAGCAGTTTTGGACTAGCGGAAATTTTCTCCTACGAGCAGTACTTC. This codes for CASSFGLAEIFSYEQYF.

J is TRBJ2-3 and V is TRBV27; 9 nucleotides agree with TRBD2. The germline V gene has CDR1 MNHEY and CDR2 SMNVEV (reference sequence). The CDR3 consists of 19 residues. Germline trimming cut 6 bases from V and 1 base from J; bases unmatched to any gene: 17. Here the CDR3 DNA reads TGTGCCAGCAGCCCATCGGCGGGAGTGGGACTAGCTCGCACAGATACGCAGTATTTT. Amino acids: CASSPSAGVGLARTDTQYF.

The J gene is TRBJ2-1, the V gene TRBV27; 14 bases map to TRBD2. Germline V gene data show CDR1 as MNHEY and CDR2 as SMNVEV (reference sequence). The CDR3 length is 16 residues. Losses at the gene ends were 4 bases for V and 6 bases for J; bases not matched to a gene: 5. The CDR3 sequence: CASSSPGLAGVNEQFF. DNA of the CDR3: TGTGCCAGCAGTTCTCCGGGACTAGCGGGAGTCAATGAGCAGTTCTTC.

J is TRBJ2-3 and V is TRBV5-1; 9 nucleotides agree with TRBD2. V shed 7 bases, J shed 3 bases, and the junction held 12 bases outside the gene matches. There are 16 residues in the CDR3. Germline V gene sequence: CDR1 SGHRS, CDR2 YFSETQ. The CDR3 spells CASGDLVAGVTDTQYF. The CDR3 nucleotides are TGCGCCAGCGGAGACCTCGTAGCGGGAGTTACAGATACGCAGTATTTT.

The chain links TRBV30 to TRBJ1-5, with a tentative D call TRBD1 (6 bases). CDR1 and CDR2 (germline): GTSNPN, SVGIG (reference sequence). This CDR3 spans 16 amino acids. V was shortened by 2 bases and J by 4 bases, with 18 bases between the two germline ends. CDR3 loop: CAWSSEVTGSNQPQHF. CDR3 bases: TGTGCCTGGAGTTCGGAGGTAACAGGGTCGAATCAGCCCCAGCATTTT. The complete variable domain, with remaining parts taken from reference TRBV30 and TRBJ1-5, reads SQTIHQWPATLVQPVGSPLSLECTVEGTSNPNLYWYRQAAGRGLQLLFYSVGIGQISSEVPQNLSASRPQDRQFILSSKKLLLSDSGFYLCAWSSEVTGSNQPQHFGDGTRLSIL.

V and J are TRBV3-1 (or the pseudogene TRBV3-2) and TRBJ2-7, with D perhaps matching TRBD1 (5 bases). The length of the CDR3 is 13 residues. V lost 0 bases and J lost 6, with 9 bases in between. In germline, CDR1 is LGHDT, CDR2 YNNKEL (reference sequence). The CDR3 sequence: CASSQELRGEQYF. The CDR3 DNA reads TGTGCCAGCAGCCAAGAGCTAAGGGGCGAGCAGTACTTC.